This is a list of T cell receptor beta chains from one sample in a study of blood T cell repertoires in COVID-19. Sequencing was performed with immunoSEQ multiplex PCR; in TCRdb, only in-frame clones are kept and a portion is missing. The data contain about 260,000 clones, roughly 88% of them seen just once; the ten biggest clones take up about 0.7%. Sequencing used peripheral blood. These receptors came from a human donor in a cohort sampled during active COVID-19. The CDR3 runs from the conserved cysteine through the conserved F or W.

j_call,v_call,cdr3_aa
TRBJ2-2,TRBV14,CASSQITGSYTGELFF
TRBJ1-3,TRBV4-2,CASSQDVGGSGNTIYF
TRBJ2-3,TRBV15,CATALLAGASTDTQYF
TRBJ2-5,TRBV3-1/TRBV3-2,CASSQDRGDYQETQYF
TRBJ1-1,TRBV11-2,CASRRTGGLPWTFF
TRBJ2-7,TRBV7-9,CASRPPGQSSYEQYF
TRBJ1-3,TRBV5-1,CASSLQTRTADTIYF
TRBJ1-2,TRBV24-1,CATSGSSLGLYGYTF
TRBJ1-2,TRBV6-7,CASSSPPGGAGGYTF
TRBJ2-7,TRBV5-1,CASSRGGPSYEQYF
TRBJ1-5,TRBV6-5,CASSIRQGNQPQHF
TRBJ2-3,TRBV6-5,CAIQGVKADTQYF
TRBJ1-1,TRBV7-2,CASSLTGGRKNTEAFF
TRBJ1-3,TRBV4-1,CASSQEDASGNTIYF
TRBJ1-4,TRBV6-5,CASSYSKQSNEKLFF
TRBJ1-2,TRBV27,CASSLEPGQPRGYTF
TRBJ1-1,TRBV27,CASSPLYTGTPNTEAFF
TRBJ1-6,TRBV27,CASSSQGFGNSPLHF
TRBJ2-3,TRBV9,CASSVYGGGSSDTQYF
TRBJ2-7,TRBV9,CASSPRGGQAYEQYF
TRBJ2-5,TRBV5-4,CASSPPTSGRTETQYF
TRBJ2-1,TRBV27,CASSLSGQGRRNEQFF
TRBJ1-1,TRBV11-3,CASSLGEGEAFF
TRBJ2-1,TRBV19,CASSIVGGTAYNEQFF
TRBJ2-5,TRBV19,CASCQDRTEQETQYF
TRBJ1-1,TRBV9,CASSGSQGARAFF
TRBJ1-2,TRBV11-2,CASSQRQADYTF
TRBJ2-2,TRBV18,CASSLGTGGTYTGELFF
TRBJ1-5,TRBV5-4,CASSGGQGGNQPQHF
TRBJ2-3,TRBV18,CASSRGQSPTDTQYF
TRBJ1-1,TRBV25-1,CASSMYREAFF
TRBJ2-1,TRBV7-2,CASSYGTGEQFF
TRBJ2-3,TRBV7-9,CASSLVGALSSTDTQYF
TRBJ2-3,TRBV3-1/TRBV3-2,CASSPLGASTDTQYF
TRBJ1-3,TRBV28,CASATRGNTIYF
TRBJ2-7,TRBV7-2,CASSSRVYGDEQYF
TRBJ2-3,TRBV7-8,CASSITARGSTDTQYF